This passage covers 2 T cell receptor beta chains from one sample sequenced in a study of vaccination and CD4 T cells after COVID-19. The treatment was: roughly ten-day PBMC culture with coronavirus spike peptide pools or control peptides (ViraFEST assay). Cultured CD4+ T cell DNA underwent sequencing with the Oncomine TCR Beta short-read assay. TCRdb reanalysed the PCR reads using MiXCR and keeps one entry per CDR3 protein. The sample lists about 11,000 distinct CDR3 sequences; around 73% were seen once. Antigen specificity for these receptors is unknown. The sample consisted of CD4+ T cells from blood, cultured in vitro. The receptors come from a human donor who had recovered from COVID-19.

V usage is TRBV28 and J usage is TRBJ1-1, with 8 bases identical to TRBD1. CDR1 MDHEN and CDR2 SYDVKM come from the germline V gene. This CDR3 has 14 amino acids. Losses at the gene ends were 1 base for V and 6 bases for J; bases not matched to a gene: 4. The CDR3 region is CASSLSGGTAEAFF. The CDR3, as DNA: TGTGCCAGCAGTTTATCAGGGGGCACCGCTGAAGCTTTCTTT.

The chain recombines TRBV24-1 with TRBJ2-7, with TRBD1 matching over 9 bases. Germline lookup yields CDR1 KGHDR and CDR2 SFDVKD. V lost 2 bases, J lost 0 bases, and 7 bases stayed unmatched. This CDR3 region has 17 residues. The CDR3 loop reads CATSDSGTGPSSYEQYF. For the CDR3, the DNA is TGTGCCACCAGTGATTCGGGGACAGGGCCTAGCTCCTACGAGCAGTACTTC.